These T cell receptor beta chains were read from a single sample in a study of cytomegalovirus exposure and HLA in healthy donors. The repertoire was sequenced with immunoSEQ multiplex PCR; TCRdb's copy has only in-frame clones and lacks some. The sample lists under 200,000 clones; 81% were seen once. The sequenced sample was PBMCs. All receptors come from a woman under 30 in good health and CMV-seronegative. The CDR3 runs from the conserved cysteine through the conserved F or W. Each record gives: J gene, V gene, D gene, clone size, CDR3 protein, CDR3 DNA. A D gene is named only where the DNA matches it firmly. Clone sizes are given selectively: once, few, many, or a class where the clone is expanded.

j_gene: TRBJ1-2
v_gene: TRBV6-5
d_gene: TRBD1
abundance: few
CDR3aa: CASRGPGQGNYGYTF
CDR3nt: TGTGCCAGCAGAGGCCCGGGACAGGGTAACTATGGCTACACCTTC

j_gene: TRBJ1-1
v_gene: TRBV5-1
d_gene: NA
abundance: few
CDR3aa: CASSLVVGANTEAFF
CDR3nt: TGCGCCAGCAGCTTGGTGGTGGGCGCGAACACTGAAGCTTTCTTT

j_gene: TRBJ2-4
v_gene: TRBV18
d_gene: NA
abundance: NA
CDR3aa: CASSPEQLEAKNIQYF
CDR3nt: TGTGCCAGCTCACCTGAACAGCTGGAAGCCAAAAACATTCAGTACTTC

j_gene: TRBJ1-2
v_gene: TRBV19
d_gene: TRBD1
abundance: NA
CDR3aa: CASSPDRANGYTF
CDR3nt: TGTGCCAGTAGCCCGGACAGGGCGAATGGCTACACCTTC

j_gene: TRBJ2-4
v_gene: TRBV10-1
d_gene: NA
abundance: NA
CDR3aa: CASSESATPGGSIQYF
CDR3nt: TGCGCCAGCAGTGAGTCAGCAACACCTGGAGGTAGCATTCAGTACTTC

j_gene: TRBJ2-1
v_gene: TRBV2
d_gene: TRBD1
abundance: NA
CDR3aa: CASTPDRGTYNEQFF
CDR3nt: TGTGCCAGCACCCCGGACAGGGGAACCTACAATGAGCAGTTCTTC

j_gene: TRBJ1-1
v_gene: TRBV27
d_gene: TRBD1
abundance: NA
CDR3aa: CASTGTANTEAFF
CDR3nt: TGTGCCAGCACGGGGACAGCGAACACTGAAGCTTTCTTT

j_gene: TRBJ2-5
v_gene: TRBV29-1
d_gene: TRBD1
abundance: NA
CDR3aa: CSALDRAGETQYF
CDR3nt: TGCAGCGCACTGGACAGGGCTGGCGAGACCCAGTACTTC

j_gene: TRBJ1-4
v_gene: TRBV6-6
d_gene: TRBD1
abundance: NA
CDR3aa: CASTDPDRDREKLFF
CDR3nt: TGTGCCAGCACCGACCCGGACAGGGACCGTGAAAAACTGTTTTTT

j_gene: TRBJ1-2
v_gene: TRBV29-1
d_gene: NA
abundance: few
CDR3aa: CSVVFSGYYGYTF
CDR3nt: TGCAGCGTTGTTTTCTCGGGGTACTATGGCTACACCTTC